Listed below are T cell receptor beta chains from one sample, sequenced in a study of neurological immune-mediated disorders. A single record per CDR3 protein comes from TCRdb applying MiXCR to the 5' RACE reads. The profile shows about 36,000 distinct CDR3 sequences, about a tenth of them singletons. Input material: PBMCs. The source of these receptors is a woman in her twenties or thirties with HTLV-1-associated myelopathy (HAM/TSP). Each CDR3 is given with its conserved first and last residue. A D gene is named only where the DNA matches it firmly. Clone size, where shown, is once, few, many, or a class for clones that have expanded.

j_call: TRBJ2-1; d_call: NA; v_call: TRBV20-1; clone_size: many; cdr3_nt: TGCAGTGCTAGAGATCAAATAGCGGCGGTGAATGAGCAGTTCTTC; cdr3_aa: CSARDQIAAVNEQFF
j_call: TRBJ1-6; d_call: NA; v_call: TRBV12-3/TRBV12-4; clone_size: many; cdr3_nt: TGTGCCAGCAGTTTAGCCGGGACGACTAATTCACCCCTCCACTTT; cdr3_aa: CASSLAGTTNSPLHF
j_call: TRBJ2-7; d_call: NA; v_call: TRBV20-1; clone_size: NA; cdr3_nt: TGCAGTGCTATCGTGGGGAGGGGGGGCAGCGACGAGCAGTACTTC; cdr3_aa: CSAIVGRGGSDEQYF
j_call: TRBJ1-5; d_call: TRBD1; v_call: TRBV20-1; clone_size: many; cdr3_nt: TGCAGTGCTAGAGATCCGGGACAGGGGGTCAATCAGCCCCAGCATTTT; cdr3_aa: CSARDPGQGVNQPQHF
j_call: TRBJ2-7; d_call: TRBD1; v_call: TRBV10-1; clone_size: many; cdr3_nt: TGCGCCAGCAAATCGGACAGGGGCCACGAGCAGTACTTC; cdr3_aa: CASKSDRGHEQYF
j_call: TRBJ2-6; d_call: NA; v_call: TRBV15; clone_size: many; cdr3_nt: TGTGCCACCAGCCCCACCTCACCCGACTCTGGGGCCAACGTCCTGACTTTC; cdr3_aa: CATSPTSPDSGANVLTF
j_call: TRBJ2-3; d_call: NA; v_call: TRBV10-3; clone_size: many; cdr3_nt: TGTGCCATCACCTCCTCGCCGGGACACAACTTCACAGATACGCAGTATTTT; cdr3_aa: CAITSSPGHNFTDTQYF
j_call: TRBJ2-1; d_call: TRBD2; v_call: TRBV7-2; clone_size: NA; cdr3_nt: TGTGCCAGCAGCTTAGCAGCGGGGGGGCCAGTCAATGAGCAGTTCTTC; cdr3_aa: CASSLAAGGPVNEQFF
j_call: TRBJ2-7; d_call: TRBD1; v_call: TRBV6-1; clone_size: many; cdr3_nt: TGTGCCAGCAGTGAGACCGGGACAGGGGGCAACGAGCAGTACTTC; cdr3_aa: CASSETGTGGNEQYF
j_call: TRBJ1-1; d_call: TRBD1; v_call: TRBV20-1; clone_size: many; cdr3_nt: TGCAGTGCTAGAGATCGGAGGGGGCTGGAACGTAGCACTGAAGCTTTCTTT; cdr3_aa: CSARDRRGLERSTEAFF
j_call: TRBJ1-1; d_call: NA; v_call: TRBV6-1; clone_size: NA; cdr3_nt: TGTGCCAGCAGTGAATGGGTTAACACTGAAGCTTTCTTT; cdr3_aa: CASSEWVNTEAFF
j_call: TRBJ2-1; d_call: TRBD1; v_call: TRBV6-6; clone_size: many; cdr3_nt: TGTGCCAGCAGTCAGACTGGACAGGGAAATTACAATGAGCAGTTCTTC; cdr3_aa: CASSQTGQGNYNEQFF
j_call: TRBJ2-2; d_call: NA; v_call: TRBV27; clone_size: many; cdr3_nt: TGTGCCAGCAGCAAAGAGCTTACCGCGAACACCGGGGAGCTGTTTTTT; cdr3_aa: CASSKELTANTGELFF
j_call: TRBJ2-3; d_call: TRBD2; v_call: TRBV3-1; clone_size: many; cdr3_nt: TGTGCCAGCAGCCCCCTGGCAGGGTTGGCGGGGGGATACACAGATACGCAGTATTTT; cdr3_aa: CASSPLAGLAGGYTDTQYF
j_call: TRBJ1-2; d_call: NA; v_call: TRBV20-1; clone_size: many; cdr3_nt: TGCAGTGTATCTTCCCCCTATGGCTACACCTTC; cdr3_aa: CSVSSPYGYTF
j_call: TRBJ2-2; d_call: NA; v_call: TRBV15; clone_size: many; cdr3_nt: TGTGCCACCAGCAGAGAGGGTTCCGGGGAGCTGTTTTTT; cdr3_aa: CATSREGSGELFF
j_call: TRBJ1-2; d_call: TRBD1; v_call: TRBV18; clone_size: many; cdr3_nt: TGTGCCAGCTCACCCACGACAGACAGGGTATATGGCTACACCTTC; cdr3_aa: CASSPTTDRVYGYTF
j_call: TRBJ2-3; d_call: NA; v_call: TRBV5-1; clone_size: many; cdr3_nt: TGCGCCAGCAGCTTTGCGGAGCGCACAGATACGCAGTATTTT; cdr3_aa: CASSFAERTDTQYF
j_call: TRBJ1-1; d_call: NA; v_call: TRBV27; clone_size: many; cdr3_nt: TGTGCCAGCAGTTTACGCCTAGGGGTAGGGGGAGTAAACACTGAAGCTTTCTTT; cdr3_aa: CASSLRLGVGGVNTEAFF
j_call: TRBJ1-1; d_call: NA; v_call: TRBV7-2; clone_size: many; cdr3_nt: TGTGCCAGCAGCGATCAAGTGAACACTGAAGCTTTCTTT; cdr3_aa: CASSDQVNTEAFF
j_call: TRBJ1-4; d_call: TRBD1; v_call: TRBV7-8; clone_size: many; cdr3_nt: TGTGCCAGCAGCGTCCTCGGGACAGCTAATGAAAAACTGTTTTTT; cdr3_aa: CASSVLGTANEKLFF
j_call: TRBJ2-3; d_call: NA; v_call: TRBV20-1; clone_size: many; cdr3_nt: TGCAGTGCTAGAGATAATGAAGGGTCAGGCGAAGATACGCAGTATTTT; cdr3_aa: CSARDNEGSGEDTQYF
j_call: TRBJ2-7; d_call: NA; v_call: TRBV20-1; clone_size: many; cdr3_nt: TGCAGTGCGTCCCCCGGGGACGAGCAGTACTTC; cdr3_aa: CSASPGDEQYF
j_call: TRBJ2-1; d_call: TRBD2; v_call: TRBV25-1; clone_size: few; cdr3_nt: TGTGCCAGCAGTGAATGGGAGGGAGGCTCCTACAATGAGCAGTTCTTC; cdr3_aa: CASSEWEGGSYNEQFF
j_call: TRBJ1-1; d_call: TRBD1; v_call: TRBV5-1; clone_size: many; cdr3_nt: TGCGCCAGCAGCTCGGGACAGGGGGCTTGGGCTGAAGCTTTCTTT; cdr3_aa: CASSSGQGAWAEAFF